This T cell receptor (beta chain) comes out of a study of blood T cell repertoires in COVID-19. This clone was seen once. CDR3 length: 14 residues. Trimming removed 5 bases at V and 7 bases at J, with 17 bases between. The germline V gene has CDR1 LNHDA and CDR2 SQIVND (reference sequence). Donors were grouped by their self-reported clinical history. Libraries were prepared by immunoSEQ multiplex PCR; TCRdb keeps only in-frame clonotypes and omits some of them. The table records 140,000 to 150,000 clones, 84% of them present only once. V gene TRBV19 combines with J gene TRBJ1-1, with D possibly matching TRBD1 (6 bases). Sample: PBMCs or T cells enriched from blood (not recorded which). The TCR originated in a woman in her forties or fifties who had been exposed to COVID-19. Written as DNA, the CDR3 is TGTGCCAGTAGTCCCCTGGGACACCAACTTGAAGCTTTCTTT. Protein sequence: CASSPLGHQLEAFF.